Reported below is one T cell receptor (beta chain). The antigen it recognizes is unknown. No much larger clonotype is one base removed from it; base qualities were not supplied. These data belong to a study of blood T cell repertoires in COVID-19 (dated by TCRdb to about 2020). Background for the entire study: Samples covering the acute and convalescent phases of COVID-19 were provided by collaborators in the United States, Italy and Spain. Samples came from the ongoing ImmuneRACE study (first 160 participants) plus 1,254 subjects from 6 global collaborators. Subjects who had been exposed to COVID-19, were actively infected with it, or had recovered from it provided the deeply sampled blood TCRbeta repertoires that made up the dataset. The material from the prospective study consisted of cDNA or gDNA derived from T cells, B-cell-depleted T cells, or PBMCs. Sample metadata almost always included a de-identified subject ID, COVID-19 status, age in years and sex. Where available, HLA class I and class II types were taken from metadata supplied by the sample provider and were not determined by assay-based typing. A freely available public database, intended as a resource for researchers studying the immune response to SARS-CoV-2, is where the repertoires were released. Here is what the overall study found, with its caveats: Clinical and demographic metadata were provided uncurated, with the amount varying by source and participant.

Whole blood was collected in K2EDTA tubes by collaborating institutions according to the institutions' own protocols. Collaborator samples were shipped for TCRbeta analysis as frozen whole blood, isolated PBMCs, or DNA extracted from either sample type. The germline V gene (reference sequence) sets CDR1 to SEHNR and CDR2 to FQNEAQ. The CDR3 has 18 amino acids, counting the end cysteine and phenylalanine. Just the 54-base CDR3 DNA is kept, in frame starting at base 1. From V the trimming removes 5 bases and from J it removes 7 bases, while the gene matches leave 16 bases of the junction unaccounted for. The immunoSEQ Assay, a bias-controlled multiplex PCR, was used to amplify TCRbeta CDR3 regions from genomic DNA. The authors' analysis ran thus. The number of nucleated cells in each sample was estimated from the amplification of reference gene primers within the assay. To quantify the absolute abundance of each unique TCRbeta CDR3 rearrangement, sequence reads were collapsed and filtered. For each sample, productive Simpson clonality was calculated as the square root of Simpson's diversity index over productive rearrangements. The table was pulled from immuneACCESS by TCRdb, which kept in-frame rearrangements only. Such tables lose some clones; where checked, under half of the loss comes from unresolved V genes, and the rest has no known cause. V, J and clone size reflect that table, while D and trimming were determined from the DNA. This sample is represented by roughly 160,000 clones; about 87% of them were singletons. In total, the top ten clones hold around a quarter of the sample.

The sequence derives from a man between 60 and 75 years old with acute or convalescent COVID-19. The material sequenced was peripheral blood. The sequence joins TRBV7-9 to TRBJ2-3; 12 middle bases align to TRBD2. Read as DNA, the sequence is TGTGCCAGCAGCACCGGACTAGCGGGGCGCGCTACAAAAAATACGCAGTATTTT. It is translated as CASSTGLAGRATKNTQYF.